What follows are 15 T cell receptor beta chains derived from one specimen sequenced in a study of beta chain features in type 1 diabetes. Study outcomes and limitations: Moderate yet significant TCRB CDR3 shortening was seen in Type 1 diabetes patients in all four CD4+ subsets.

Expressed TCRB transcripts were sequenced because the isolated RNA had all been reverse transcribed beforehand. Assay used: immunoSEQ multiplex PCR; TCRdb lists only in-frame clones, some missing. The sample lists fewer than 400,000 clones; 9.3% were seen once. For these receptors, no antigen is known. The specimen was central memory CD4+ T cells from blood. The receptors come from a man younger than 40 with type 1 diabetes.

This clone was detected a few times. J is TRBJ1-5 and V is TRBV30, with a possible D match to TRBD1 (6 bases). The V and J ends lost 4 bases and 0 bases respectively, with 7 bases between them. CDR1 and CDR2 (germline): GTSNPN, SVGIG (reference sequence). This CDR3 region has 13 residues. CDR3 in amino acids: CAWNRDSNQPQHF. The CDR3, as DNA: TGTGCCTGGAACAGGGATAGCAATCAGCCCCAGCATTTT.

The chain carries TRBV5-6 and TRBJ2-5; no clear D gene. Germline V gives CDR1 SGHDT, CDR2 YYEEEE. The V gene lost 4 bases and the J gene lost 2 bases, with 6 bases spanning the gap. This CDR3 region has 12 residues. CDR3 in DNA: TGTGCCAGCAGCCGGATACAAGAGACCCAGTACTTC. Amino acids: CASSRIQETQYF.

The chain recombines TRBV27 with TRBJ1-6; D ambiguous. Germline CDR1 MNHEY, CDR2 SMNVEV (reference sequence). The V and J ends lost 5 bases and 5 bases respectively, with 22 bases between them. CDR3 size: 18 residues. The CDR3 is CASSRSPGHRMDNSPLHF. DNA of the CDR3: TGTGCCAGCAGTCGATCGCCGGGCCACCGGATGGATAATTCACCCCTCCACTTT.

Worth noting for this clone: This CDR3 is also generated by other DNA sequences in the sample. This chain links TRBV5-1 with TRBJ2-1; no definite D call. The CDR3 is made up of 14 amino acids. Germline assignment: CDR1 SGHRS and CDR2 YFSETQ. The V end lost 0 bases, the J end lost 4 bases, and 8 bases lay between the germline ends. CDR3 sequence (DNA): TGCGCCAGCAGCTTGGGAGGCTCATACAATGAGCAGTTCTTC. Encoded protein: CASSLGGSYNEQFF.

The chain joins TRBV29-1 to TRBJ2-6, with D uncertain. The germline gives CDR1 SQVTM, CDR2 ANQGSEA. The CDR3 is made up of 13 amino acids. Trimming removed 6 bases at V and 2 bases at J, with 8 bases between. The CDR3 DNA is TGCAGCGTGGGAACCACTGGGGCCAACGTCCTGACTTTC. Translated: CSVGTTGANVLTF.

This clone appeared many times. V usage is TRBV28 and J usage is TRBJ2-3; 11 bases are shared with TRBD1. Trimming cost V 6 bases and J 7 bases; bases outside gene matches: 9. There are 15 residues in the CDR3. Looked up from germline, CDR1 is MDHEN and CDR2 is SYDVKM. CDR3 protein: CASSRTDRGPNTQYF. CDR3 sequence (DNA): TGTGCCAGCAGCCGTACGGACAGGGGGCCAAATACGCAGTATTTT.

The chain recombines TRBV4-3 with TRBJ2-5, with D perhaps being TRBD1 or TRBD2 (5 bases each). The CDR3 has 18 residues. CDR1 is LGHNA and CDR2 is YSLEER in the germline V gene. Trimming removed 4 bases at V and 5 bases at J, with 26 bases between. The CDR3 sequence: CASSLEVLKRGLKETQYF. CDR3 DNA: TGCGCCAGCAGCCTAGAGGTGCTTAAGAGGGGCCTCAAGGAGACCCAGTACTTC.

This clone was counted a few times. The chain uses TRBV9 and TRBJ1-4; 8 positions agree with TRBD1. The CDR3 has 18 residues. V dropped 0 bases and J dropped 0; count of bases not matched to a gene: 7. The germline gives CDR1 SGDLS, CDR2 YYNGEE. The DNA of the CDR3 is TGTGCCAGCAGCGTAGAGCCGACAGGGGTTTCAACTAATGAAAAACTGTTTTTT. This codes for CASSVEPTGVSTNEKLFF.

The rearrangement joins TRBV18 to TRBJ2-6; TRBD2 might be the D (5 bases). With 0 bases removed from V and 4 bases from J, the gap between germline ends came to 10 bases. The CDR3 is 16 amino acids. Germline assignment: CDR1 KGHSH and CDR2 LQKENI. CDR3 coding DNA: TGTGCCAGCTCACCACCGGCGGGCGCCGGGGCCAACGTCCTGACTTTC. This codes for CASSPPAGAGANVLTF.

The CDR3 nucleotides read TGTGCCAGCAGCCGCCTGGACTATGGCTACACCTTC. Protein sequence: CASSRLDYGYTF. This chain links TRBV5-8 with TRBJ1-2; no clear D. This CDR3 contains 12 residues. With 4 bases removed from V and 3 bases from J, the gap between germline ends came to 7 bases. Germline CDR1 and CDR2: SGHTS and YDEGEE. The full variable domain, with the rest looked up from reference TRBV5-8 and TRBJ1-2, is EAGVTQSPTHLIKTRGQQATLRCSPISGHTSVYWYQQALGLGLQFLLWYDEGEERNRGNFPPRFSGRQFPNYSSELNVNALELEDSALYLCASSRLDYGYTFGSGTRLTVV.

This clone was detected only a few times. The V call is TRBV27, the J call TRBJ1-1, with D possibly matching TRBD1 (5 bases). This CDR3 comprises 14 residues. V was trimmed by 5 bases and J by 1 base, leaving 11 bases between them. The germline CDR1 and CDR2 sequences are MNHEY and SMNVEV (reference sequence). CDR3 DNA: TGTGCCAGCAGTCCCCGACAGACGAACACTGAAGCTTTCTTT. It specifies CASSPRQTNTEAFF.

This clone was observed a handful of times. This chain connects TRBV10-3 to TRBJ2-1; 12 bases are a match to TRBD1. Germline V lookup: CDR1 ENHRY, CDR2 SYGVKD. This CDR3 spans 14 amino acids. The trim removed 6 bases at V and 7 bases at J, leaving 4 bases unmatched. The CDR3 loop reads CAIRGTGGENEQFF. The CDR3 DNA reads as TGTGCCATCAGGGGGACAGGGGGCGAGAATGAGCAGTTCTTC.

This clone has more than one count but fewer than ten. This sequence joins TRBV30 and TRBJ2-1; perhaps D is TRBD1 or TRBD2 (5 bases each). Germline V lookup: CDR1 GTSNPN, CDR2 SVGIG (reference sequence). The V and J ends lost 3 bases and 0 bases respectively, with 9 bases between them. This CDR3 spans 14 amino acids. The CDR3 reads CAWSSGSSYNEQFF. CDR3 coding DNA: TGTGCCTGGAGCTCAGGGAGCTCCTACAATGAGCAGTTCTTC.

This clone was counted between two and nine times. Other DNA sequences in this sample translate to the same CDR3. The chain combines TRBV2 with TRBJ2-7; D remains ambiguous. The length of the CDR3 is 13 residues. Germline values: CDR1 SNHLY, CDR2 FYNNEI. Trimming removed 1 base at V and 0 bases at J, with 4 bases between. CDR3 DNA: TGTGCCAGCAGTGAAGGGGACTCCTACGAGCAGTACTTC. Translating it yields CASSEGDSYEQYF.

In its sample, this clone was seen a few times. The rearrangement uses TRBV7-2 and TRBJ1-1, with D hard to call. The germline V gene encodes CDR1 SGHTA and CDR2 FQGNSA. The CDR3 sequence is 15 residues long. Trimming removed 1 base at V and 5 bases at J, with 14 bases between. The CDR3 DNA is TGTGCCAGCAGCTTAGAACCAGGCGGTTGGACTGAAGCTTTCTTT. Protein product: CASSLEPGGWTEAFF.